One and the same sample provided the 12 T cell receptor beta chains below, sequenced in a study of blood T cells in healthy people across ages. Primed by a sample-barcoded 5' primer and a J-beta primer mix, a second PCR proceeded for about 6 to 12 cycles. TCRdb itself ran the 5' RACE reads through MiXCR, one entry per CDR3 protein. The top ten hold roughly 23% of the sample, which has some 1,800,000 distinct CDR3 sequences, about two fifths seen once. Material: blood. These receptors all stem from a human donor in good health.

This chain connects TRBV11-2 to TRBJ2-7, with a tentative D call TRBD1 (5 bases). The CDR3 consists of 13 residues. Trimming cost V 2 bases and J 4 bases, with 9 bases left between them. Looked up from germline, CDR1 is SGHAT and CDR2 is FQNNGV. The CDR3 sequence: CASSLTGKYEQYF. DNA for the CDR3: TGTGCCAGCAGCTTAACAGGAAAATACGAGCAGTACTTC.

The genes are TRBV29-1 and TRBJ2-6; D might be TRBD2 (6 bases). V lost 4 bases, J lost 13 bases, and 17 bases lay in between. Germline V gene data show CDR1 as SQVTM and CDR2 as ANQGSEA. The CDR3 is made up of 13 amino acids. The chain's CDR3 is CSVAGRFGGVLTF. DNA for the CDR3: TGCAGCGTTGCGGGACGCTTTGGGGGGGTCCTGACTTTC.

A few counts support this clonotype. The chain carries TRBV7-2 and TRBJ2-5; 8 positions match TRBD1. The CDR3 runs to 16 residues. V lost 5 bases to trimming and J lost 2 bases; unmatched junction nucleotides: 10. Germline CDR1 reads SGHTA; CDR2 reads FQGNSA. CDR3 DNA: TGTGCCAGCAGCCTCAACGGACAGGGAAGACAAGAGACCCAGTACTTC. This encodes CASSLNGQGRQETQYF.

The CDR3 DNA reads as TGTGCCAGCAGCCAAGCTTGGAAGGACCACGAGCAGTACTTC. It specifies CASSQAWKDHEQYF. V usage is TRBV4-2 and J usage is TRBJ2-7, with unresolved D. V was clipped by 1 base and J by 5 bases, with 12 bases between them. This CDR3 is built from 14 residues. CDR1 LGHNA and CDR2 YNFKEQ come from the germline V gene.

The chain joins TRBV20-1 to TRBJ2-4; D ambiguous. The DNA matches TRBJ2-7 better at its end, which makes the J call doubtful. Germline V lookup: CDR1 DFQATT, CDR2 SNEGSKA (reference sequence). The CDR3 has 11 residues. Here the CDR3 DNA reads TGCAGTGCTAGACGGACCTACGAGCAGTACGTC. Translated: CSARRTYEQYV.

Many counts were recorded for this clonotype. The CDR3 DNA is TGTGCCAGCAGTTTAGAGGGATCTGAAGCTTTCTTT. Translated: CASSLEGSEAFF. The rearrangement links TRBV12-3 or TRBV12-4 to TRBJ1-1; no definite D call. V dropped 1 base and J dropped 6 bases, with 6 bases sitting between them. The CDR3 runs 12 residues.

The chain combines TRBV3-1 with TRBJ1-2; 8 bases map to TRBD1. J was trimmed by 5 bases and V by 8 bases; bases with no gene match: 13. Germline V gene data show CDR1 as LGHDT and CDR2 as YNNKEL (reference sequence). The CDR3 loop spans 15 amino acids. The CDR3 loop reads CASAHPGQGGYGYTF. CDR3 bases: TGTGCCAGCGCCCACCCCGGACAGGGAGGATATGGCTACACCTTC. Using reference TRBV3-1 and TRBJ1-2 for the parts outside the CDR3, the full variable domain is DTAVSQTPKYLVTQMGNDKSIKCEQNLGHDTMYWYKQDSKKFLKIMFSYNNKELIINETVPNRFSPKSPDKAHLNLHINSLELGDSAVYFCASAHPGQGGYGYTFGSGTRLTVV.

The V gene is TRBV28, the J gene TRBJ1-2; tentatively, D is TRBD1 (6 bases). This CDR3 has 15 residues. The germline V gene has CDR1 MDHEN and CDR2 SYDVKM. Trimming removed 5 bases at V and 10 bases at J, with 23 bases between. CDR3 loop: CASSLRDTLWDDYTF. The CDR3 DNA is TGTGCCAGCAGTCTACGGGACACCCTATGGGATGACTACACCTTC.

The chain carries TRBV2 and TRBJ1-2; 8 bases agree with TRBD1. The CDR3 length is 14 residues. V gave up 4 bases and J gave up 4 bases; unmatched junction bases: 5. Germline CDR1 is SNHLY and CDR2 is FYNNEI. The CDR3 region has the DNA TGTGCCAGCAGTGCGACAGGGGCCGGCTATGGCTACACCTTC. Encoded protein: CASSATGAGYGYTF.

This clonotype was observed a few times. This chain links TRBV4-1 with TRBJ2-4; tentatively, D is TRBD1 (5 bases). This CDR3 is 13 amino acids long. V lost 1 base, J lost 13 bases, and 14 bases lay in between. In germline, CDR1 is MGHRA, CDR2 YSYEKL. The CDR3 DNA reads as TGCGCCAGCAGCCAAGTTGAAGGGGATGAGCAGTACTTC. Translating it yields CASSQVEGDEQYF.

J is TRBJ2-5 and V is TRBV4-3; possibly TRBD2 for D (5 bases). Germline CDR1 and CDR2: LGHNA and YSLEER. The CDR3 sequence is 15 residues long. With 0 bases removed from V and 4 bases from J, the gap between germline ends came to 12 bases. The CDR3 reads CASSQEPHGGETQYF. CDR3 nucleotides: TGCGCCAGCAGCCAAGAGCCCCATGGAGGAGAGACCCAGTACTTC.

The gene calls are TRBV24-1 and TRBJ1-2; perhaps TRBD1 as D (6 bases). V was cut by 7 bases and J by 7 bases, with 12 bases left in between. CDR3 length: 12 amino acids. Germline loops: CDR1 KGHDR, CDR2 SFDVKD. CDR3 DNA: TGTGCCACCAGCCGAGACAGGTTTGGCTACACCTTC. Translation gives CATSRDRFGYTF.